The 20 T cell receptor beta chains below were found in one sample sequenced in a study of T cell repertoires in cytomegalovirus infection. One entry per CDR3 protein results from TCRdb running MiXCR on the reads. The data show approximately 550,000 distinct CDR3 sequences, about 15% seen once. Input material: CD8+ T cells from PBMCs. Receptor source: a human donor in good health (CMV status not recorded). Some clones in this sample may be carry-over from other donors' samples.

This clonotype was seen ten or more times. The V gene is TRBV7-2, the J gene TRBJ2-7, with D tentatively TRBD1 (7 bases). The CDR3 is 17 amino acids. Germline V gene sequence: CDR1 SGHTA, CDR2 FQGNSA. V was pared by 0 bases and J by 9 bases, with 24 bases between. The CDR3 reads CASSLAFLEDRTTRQYF. For the CDR3, the DNA is TGTGCCAGCAGCTTAGCGTTTTTAGAGGACAGGACTACGAGGCAGTACTTC.

The chain employs TRBV6-4 and TRBJ1-3; D is ambiguous. The germline V and J ends were trimmed by 3 bases and 4 bases, with 7 bases remaining between them. From germline, CDR1 is MRHNA and CDR2 SNTAGT. There are 13 residues in the CDR3. CDR3 DNA sequence: TGTGCCAGCAGTGAACGGGTCGGAAACACCATATATTTT. It yields the protein CASSERVGNTIYF.

This clonotype was counted at least ten times. The gene calls are TRBV7-9 and TRBJ1-3, with a weak D call TRBD1 (5 bases). Germline V lookup: CDR1 SEHNR, CDR2 FQNEAQ (reference sequence). V dropped 3 bases and J dropped 8 bases, with 17 bases sitting between them. The CDR3 length is 15 residues. The CDR3 coding sequence is TGTGCCAGCAGCTTTACCTTCGCGGGGGGAGACACCATATATTTT. As protein: CASSFTFAGGDTIYF.

A note on this clonotype: Possible read error: a much larger clone is one base away. This likely comes from a read error, as the CDR3 has no conserved phenylalanine or tryptophan at its end. CDR3 DNA sequence: TGTGCCAGCAGCTTAAAATACGGGCCCCAGACCTACGAGCAGTACTTA. Translating it yields CASSLKYGPQTYEQYL. The V and J genes are TRBV7-9 and TRBJ2-7, with D unresolved. CDR1 SEHNR and CDR2 FQNEAQ come from the germline V gene (reference sequence). V lost 2 bases to trimming and J lost 2 bases, with 16 bases between them. This CDR3 is built from 16 residues.

In its sample, this clonotype was seen a few times. The J gene is TRBJ2-7, the V gene TRBV19; 8 bases map to TRBD1. This CDR3 comprises 15 residues. Germline values: CDR1 LNHDA, CDR2 SQIVND (reference sequence). The trim removed 5 bases at V and 1 base at J, leaving 7 bases unmatched. The CDR3 protein is CASSRTGITSYEQYF. In DNA, the CDR3 is TGTGCCAGTAGTCGGACAGGGATCACTTCCTACGAGCAGTACTTC. Together with reference TRBV19 and TRBJ2-7, the CDR3 gives the full variable domain: DGGITQSPKYLFRKEGQNVTLSCEQNLNHDAMYWYRQDPGQGLRLIYYSQIVNDFQKGDIAEGYSVSREKKESFPLTVTSAQKNPTAFYLCASSRTGITSYEQYFGPGTRLTVT.

CDR3 sequence (DNA): TGCGCCAGCAGCTTGGGCAACCCTAACTATGGCTACACCTTC. Its translation: CASSLGNPNYGYTF. The chain has TRBV5-1 and TRBJ1-2; D uncertain. Germline CDR1 and CDR2: SGHRS and YFSETQ. V was trimmed by 0 bases and J by 0 bases, leaving 6 bases between them. The CDR3 consists of 14 residues.

The chain carries TRBV27 and TRBJ1-4; no definite D call. CDR1 is MNHEY, CDR2 SMNVEV, per germline (reference sequence). The CDR3 has 14 amino acids. V dropped 6 bases and J dropped 7 bases, with 15 bases sitting between them. The CDR3 here is CASSIRNEGEKLFF. The DNA for the CDR3 is TGTGCCAGCAGCATCAGGAATGAAGGTGAAAAACTGTTTTTT. Complete variable domain (other parts from reference TRBV27 and TRBJ1-4): EAQVTQNPRYLITVTGKKLTVTCSQNMNHEYMSWYRQDPGLGLRQIYYSMNVEVTDKGDVPEGYKVSRKEKRNFPLILESPSPNQTSLYFCASSIRNEGEKLFFGSGTQLSVL.

This clonotype showed up just a few times. V is TRBV6-1 and J is TRBJ2-7, with a tentative D call TRBD2 (5 bases). The CDR3 length is 13 residues. Germline CDR1 and CDR2: MNHNS and SASEGT. The CDR3 DNA is TGTGCTATCCGAGAGGGAGTAAGAGACGAGCAGTACTTC. Residues: CAIREGVRDEQYF.

The chain is built from TRBV19 and TRBJ2-2, with D uncertain. There are 15 residues in the CDR3. Per germline, CDR1 LNHDA and CDR2 SQIVND (reference sequence). Trimming cost V 3 bases and J 3 bases, with 11 bases left between them. CDR3 region: CASSITDRYTGELFF. Written as DNA, the CDR3 is TGTGCCAGTAGTATCACCGATCGATACACCGGGGAGCTGTTTTTT.

This clonotype was seen repeatedly, ten times or more. V gene TRBV7-2 combines with J gene TRBJ1-1, with TRBD1 matching 8 bases. There are 14 residues in the CDR3. J lost 5 bases, V lost 5 bases, and 7 bases had no gene match. Looked up from germline, CDR1 is SGHTA and CDR2 is FQGNSA. For the CDR3, the DNA is TGTGCCAGCAGCCCGAAACAGGGGGGAACTGAAGCTTTCTTT. Encoded protein: CASSPKQGGTEAFF.

This clonotype was seen many times. The rearrangement uses TRBV28 and TRBJ2-1; 7 bases map to TRBD2. The CDR3 extends over 18 amino acids. Per germline, CDR1 MDHEN and CDR2 SYDVKM. The junction had 14 bases not matched to a gene; V was cut back by 3 bases and J by 3 bases. CDR3 nucleotides: TGTGCCAGCAGTTTCGACGGGAGGCACGCTTTCTTCTACAATGAGCAGTTCTTC. This sequence encodes CASSFDGRHAFFYNEQFF.

This clonotype showed up many times. V is TRBV7-6 and J is TRBJ2-7; tentative D call: TRBD1 (5 bases). V gave up 3 bases and J gave up 3 bases, with 9 bases separating them. CDR3 length: 13 amino acids. CDR1 is SGHVS, CDR2 FNYEAQ, per germline. The CDR3 loop reads CASSFGQDYEQYF. CDR3 in DNA: TGTGCCAGCAGCTTTGGACAAGACTACGAGCAGTACTTC.

Concerning this clonotype itself: A read error may produce the germline difference seen at one junction end. The chain carries TRBV7-2 and TRBJ2-2, with D hard to call. Per the germline V gene, CDR1 is SGHTA and CDR2 is FQGNSA. The CDR3 runs to 17 residues. This CDR3 reads CARSLMFSFENTGELFF. Written as DNA, the CDR3 is TGTGCCAGAAGCTTAATGTTCTCCTTTGAGAACACCGGTGAGCTGTTTTTT.

This clonotype was recorded at least ten times. This chain connects TRBV7-9 to TRBJ2-5; 7 nucleotides match TRBD1. CDR1 SEHNR and CDR2 FQNEAQ come from the germline V gene (reference sequence). V dropped 3 bases and J dropped 0; count of bases not matched to a gene: 4. The CDR3 loop spans 15 amino acids. CDR3 residues: CASSFLQGNQETQYF. DNA of the CDR3: TGTGCCAGCAGCTTTCTACAGGGGAACCAAGAGACCCAGTACTTC.

This clonotype was counted ten times or more. CDR3 nucleotides: TGTGCCAGCAGCGGGACCCTGAACACTGAAGCTTTCTTT. Its translation is CASSGTLNTEAFF. The V gene is TRBV7-9, the J gene TRBJ1-1; perhaps TRBD1 as D (5 bases). CDR3 length equals 13 residues. Trimming pared 5 bases from V and 0 bases from J, leaving 7 bases between. Germline CDR1 and CDR2: SEHNR and FQNEAQ (reference sequence).

This clonotype was picked up a small number of times. This chain joins TRBV10-2 and TRBJ2-7; the match to TRBD2 covers 11 bases. The CDR3 spans 16 residues. V was clipped by 2 bases and J by 3 bases; unmatched bases: 6. Germline V gives CDR1 WSHSY, CDR2 SAAADI. In DNA form, the CDR3 reads TGCGCCAGCAGTGAGAGGACTAGCGGGCCGAGCTACGAGCAGTACTTC. Translating gives CASSERTSGPSYEQYF.

This clonotype was counted many times. V usage is TRBV7-8 and J usage is TRBJ1-5; the D is unclear. Germline V gene data show CDR1 as SGHVS and CDR2 as FQNEAQ. The V gene lost 7 bases and the J gene lost 6 bases, with 10 bases spanning the gap. The CDR3 extends over 12 amino acids. The CDR3 region is CASMGGSQPQHF. For the CDR3, the DNA is TGTGCCAGCATGGGCGGAAGTCAGCCCCAGCATTTT.

Note on this clonotype: This could be a read error, since a much larger clone is one nucleotide away. The genes are TRBV29-1 and TRBJ2-7; 10 bases agree with TRBD1. CDR1 and CDR2 from the germline V gene are SQVTM and ANQGSEA. This CDR3 contains 14 residues. V shed 5 bases, J shed 5 bases, and the junction held 9 bases outside the gene matches. The CDR3 nucleotides are TGCAGCGTTTTCAGACAGGGGGCTAGGGACGAGCAGTACTTC. As protein: CSVFRQGARDEQYF.

This clonotype was recorded a few times. The V call is TRBV6-2 or TRBV6-3, the J call TRBJ2-7; no firm D call. Germline V gives CDR1 MNHEY, CDR2 SVGEGT. V was trimmed by 6 bases and J by 3 bases, leaving 21 bases between them. This CDR3 spans 16 amino acids. CDR3 sequence reads: CASSSPLLVRIYEQYF. CDR3 nucleotide sequence: TGTGCCAGCAGCTCCCCCCTTTTGGTGCGGATCTACGAGCAGTACTTC.

The table lists this clonotype with many counts. The V gene is TRBV7-8, the J gene TRBJ2-7; the match to TRBD1 covers 8 bases. The CDR3 is 15 amino acids. Trimming took 1 base from V and 5 from J; bases not matched to a gene: 7. Looked up from germline, CDR1 is SGHVS and CDR2 is FQNEAQ. The CDR3: CASSLVDRASDEQYF. The DNA for the CDR3 is TGTGCCAGCAGCTTAGTGGACAGGGCTAGCGACGAGCAGTACTTC.